This TCR beta chain emerged from a study of CD8+ T cells in alopecia areata. cDNA prepared by RNA extraction and subsequent reverse transcription served as the template for sequencing. Generated by immunoSEQ multiplex PCR, the TCRdb table keeps only in-frame clones and is missing some. The table records some 200,000 clones, about 60% of them present only once. Treatment: oral pan-JAK inhibitor, 5-10 mg twice daily. This clone was detected a few times. Germline V CDR1 and CDR2: SEHNR, FQNEAQ (reference sequence). The junction had 8 bases not matched to a gene; V was cut back by 5 bases and J by 6 bases. This CDR3 has 16 residues.

Sequenced material: CD8+ T cells sorted from blood, taken at week 24, from a patient treated with tofacitinib. This clonotype was obtained from a human donor with alopecia areata. This chain links TRBV7-9 with TRBJ2-2; 11 nucleotides match TRBD1. The CDR3 sequence is CASSAPGQGEAGELFF. The CDR3 coding sequence is TGTGCCAGCAGCGCCCCGGGACAGGGGGAAGCCGGGGAGCTGTTTTTT. The full variable domain, completed using reference TRBV7-9 and TRBJ2-2, is DTGVSQNPRHKITKRGQNVTFRCDPISEHNRLYWYRQTLGQGPEFLTYFQNEAQLEKSRLLSDRFSAERPKGSFSTLEIQRTEQGDSAMYLCASSAPGQGEAGELFFGEGSRLTVL.